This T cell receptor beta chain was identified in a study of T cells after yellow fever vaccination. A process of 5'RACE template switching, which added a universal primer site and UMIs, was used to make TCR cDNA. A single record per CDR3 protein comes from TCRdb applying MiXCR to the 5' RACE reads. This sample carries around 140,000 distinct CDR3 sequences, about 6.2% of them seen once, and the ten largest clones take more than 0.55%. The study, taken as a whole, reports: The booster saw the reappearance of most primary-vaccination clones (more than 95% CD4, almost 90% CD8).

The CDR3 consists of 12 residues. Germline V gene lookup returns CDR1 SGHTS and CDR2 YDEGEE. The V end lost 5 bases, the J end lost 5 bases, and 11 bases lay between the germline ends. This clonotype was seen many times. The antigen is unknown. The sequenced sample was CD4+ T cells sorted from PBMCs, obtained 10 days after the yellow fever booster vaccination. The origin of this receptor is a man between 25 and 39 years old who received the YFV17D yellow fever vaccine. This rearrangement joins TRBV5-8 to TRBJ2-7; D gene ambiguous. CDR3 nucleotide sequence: TGTGCCAGCAGGAGACATGGTGACGAGCAGTACTTC. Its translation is CASRRHGDEQYF.